This T cell receptor beta chain was identified during a study of CD8 T cells in Susac syndrome (dated by TCRdb to the late 2010s). Notes on the research overall: Repertoire sequencing was used to test whether CD8+ T cell activation and differentiation in Susac syndrome was antigen driven. CD8+ T cell repertoire clonality was compared between some 12 healthy donors, approximately 14 Susac syndrome patients and around 16 multiple sclerosis patients. The investigation overall reported the following: The number of individuals in the TCR sequencing and HLA analysis was recognized as being relatively small.

A word on this clonotype: The clone's antigen remains unknown. No base quality information exists; no much larger clone differs at one position.

RNA was extracted with the RNeasy kit and roughly 0.45 to 1 ug was reverse transcribed using random hexamers. The immunoSEQ multiplex PCR assay, which covers 54 Vbeta and 13 Jbeta segments, was used to amplify TCR beta CDR3 regions. PCR amplification bias was corrected by using a synthetic template baseline for primer optimization and computational correction. The paper's processing steps were these. Reads were annotated to V, D and J genes according to IMGT and were analyzed with immunoSEQ Analyzer, with only productive sequences retained. Clonality was calculated as one minus the Shannon entropy normalized by log2 of the number of productive unique sequences. For each patient and control, public and private clones were evaluated among the 100 most prevalent clones. Clones were defined as Susac-specific when absent from the healthy and MS cohorts, from 1,000 to 1,100 published viral clones and from other ImmuneACCESS disease sequences. TCRdb trimmed the raw reads at Q25, called clones with MiXCR and kept productive beta chains. Here each entry gathers all rows of one CDR3 protein and keeps the most common genes and DNA. The V and J calls were determined by TCRdb, not by the authors. The table for this sample lists roughly 300,000 distinct CDR3 sequences; 70% to 90% of them were counted only once. The ten largest clones capture over 0.1% of the sample.

Peripheral blood CD8+ and CD4+ T cells from healthy donors, Susac syndrome patients and multiple sclerosis patients were profiled by high-throughput TCR beta sequencing. Treatment-naive patients with stable or active relapsing-remitting disease fulfilling revised McDonald criteria were used as multiple sclerosis controls. Bulk CD8+ and CD4+ T cells were purified by magnetic negative isolation, while CD8+ TEMRA cells were enriched using FACS. Blood was drawn into EDTA tubes, processed within 24 hours, and PBMCs were isolated by density gradient centrifugation. PBMCs intended for TCR sequencing were cryopreserved in liquid nitrogen and thawed later in a water bath at 37 degrees C. A purity of at least 90% was achieved for sorted or isolated CD4+, CD8+ and CD8+ TEMRA cells. From its cysteine to its phenylalanine, the CDR3 spans 17 amino acids. CDR3 DNA is the only sequence kept; it has 51 bases, read in frame from the first base. V drops 0 bases and J drops 4 bases, leaving 18 bases in between.

This chain is built from TRBV23-1 and TRBJ1-1, with TRBD1 as a weak D call on 5 bases. TRBV23-1 is an ORF; its function is uncertain. The sequence was collected from a human donor with multiple sclerosis. The sample comprised CD8+ T cells from PBMCs. DNA sequence: TGCGCCAGCAGTCAATCAACACAGGCTCCAGGCGGCACTGAAGCTTTCTTT. Its product reads: CASSQSTQAPGGTEAFF.